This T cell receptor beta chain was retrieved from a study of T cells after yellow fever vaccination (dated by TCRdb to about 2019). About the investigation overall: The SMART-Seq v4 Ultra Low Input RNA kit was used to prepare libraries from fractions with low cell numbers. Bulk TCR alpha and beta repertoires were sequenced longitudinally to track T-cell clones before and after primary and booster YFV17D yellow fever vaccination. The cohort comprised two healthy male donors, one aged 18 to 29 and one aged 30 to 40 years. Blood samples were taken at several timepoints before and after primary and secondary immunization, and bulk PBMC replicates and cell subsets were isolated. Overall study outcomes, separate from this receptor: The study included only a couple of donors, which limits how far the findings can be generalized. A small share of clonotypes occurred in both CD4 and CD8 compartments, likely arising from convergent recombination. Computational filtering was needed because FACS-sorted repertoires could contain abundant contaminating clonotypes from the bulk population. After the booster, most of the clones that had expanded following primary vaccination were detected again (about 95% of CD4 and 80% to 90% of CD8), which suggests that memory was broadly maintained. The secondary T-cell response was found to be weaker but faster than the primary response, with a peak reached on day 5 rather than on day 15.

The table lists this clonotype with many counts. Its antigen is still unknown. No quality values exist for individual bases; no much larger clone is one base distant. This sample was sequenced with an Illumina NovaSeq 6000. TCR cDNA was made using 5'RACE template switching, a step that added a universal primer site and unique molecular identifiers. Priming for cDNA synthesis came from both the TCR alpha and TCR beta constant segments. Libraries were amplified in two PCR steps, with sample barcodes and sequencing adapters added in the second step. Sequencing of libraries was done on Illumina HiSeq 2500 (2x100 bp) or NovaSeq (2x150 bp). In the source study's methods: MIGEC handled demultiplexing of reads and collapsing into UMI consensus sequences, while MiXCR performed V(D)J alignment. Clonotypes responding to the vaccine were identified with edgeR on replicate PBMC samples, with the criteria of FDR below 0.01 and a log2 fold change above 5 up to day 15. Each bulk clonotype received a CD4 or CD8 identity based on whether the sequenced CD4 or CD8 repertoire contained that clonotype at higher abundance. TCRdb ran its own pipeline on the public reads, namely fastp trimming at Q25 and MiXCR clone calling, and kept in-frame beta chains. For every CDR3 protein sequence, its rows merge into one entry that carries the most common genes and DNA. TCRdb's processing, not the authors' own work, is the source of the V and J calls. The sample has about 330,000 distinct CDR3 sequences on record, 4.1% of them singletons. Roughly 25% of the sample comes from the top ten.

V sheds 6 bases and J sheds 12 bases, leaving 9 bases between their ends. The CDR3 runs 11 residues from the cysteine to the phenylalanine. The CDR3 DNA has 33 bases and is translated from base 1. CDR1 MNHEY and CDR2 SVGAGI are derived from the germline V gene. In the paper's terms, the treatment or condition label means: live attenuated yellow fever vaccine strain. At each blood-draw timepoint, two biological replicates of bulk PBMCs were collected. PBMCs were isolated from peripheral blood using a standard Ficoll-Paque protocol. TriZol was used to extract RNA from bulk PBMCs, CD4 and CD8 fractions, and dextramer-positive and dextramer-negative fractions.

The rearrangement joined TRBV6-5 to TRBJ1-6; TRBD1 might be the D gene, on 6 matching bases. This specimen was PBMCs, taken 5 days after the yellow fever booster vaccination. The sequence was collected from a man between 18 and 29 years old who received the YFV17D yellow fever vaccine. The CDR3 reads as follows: CASRQGGPLHF. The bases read TGTGCCAGCAGACAGGGTGGACCCCTCCACTTT.